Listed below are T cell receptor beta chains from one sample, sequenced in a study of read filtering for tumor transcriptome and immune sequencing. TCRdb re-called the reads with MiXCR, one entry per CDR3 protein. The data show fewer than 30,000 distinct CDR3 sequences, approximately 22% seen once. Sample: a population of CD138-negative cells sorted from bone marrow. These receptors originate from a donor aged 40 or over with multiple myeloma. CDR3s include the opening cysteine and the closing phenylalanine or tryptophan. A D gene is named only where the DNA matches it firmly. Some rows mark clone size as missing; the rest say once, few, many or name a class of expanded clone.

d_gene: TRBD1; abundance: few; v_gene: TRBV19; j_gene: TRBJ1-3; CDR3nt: TGTGCCAGTAGACCCTCCGGGACAGCCGGAAACACCATATATTTT; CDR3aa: CASRPSGTAGNTIYF
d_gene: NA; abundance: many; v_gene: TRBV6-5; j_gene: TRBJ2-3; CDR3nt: TGTGCCAGCAGGGGGACTTCTTACACAGATACGCAGTATTTT; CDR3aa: CASRGTSYTDTQYF
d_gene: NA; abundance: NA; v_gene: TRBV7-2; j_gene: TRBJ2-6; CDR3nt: TGTGCCAGCAGCGGTCATACAGGGTCTGGGGCCAACGTCCTGACTTTC; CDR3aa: CASSGHTGSGANVLTF
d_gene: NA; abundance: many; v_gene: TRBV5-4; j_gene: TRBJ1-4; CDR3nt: TGTGCCAGCAGCCGTGGGGGCGGGCGAGAGAATGAAAAACTGTTTTTT; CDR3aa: CASSRGGGRENEKLFF
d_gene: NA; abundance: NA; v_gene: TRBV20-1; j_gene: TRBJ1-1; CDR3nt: TGCAGTGCTGCCTATGGGGCGGAAACTGAAGCTTTCTTT; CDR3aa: CSAAYGAETEAFF
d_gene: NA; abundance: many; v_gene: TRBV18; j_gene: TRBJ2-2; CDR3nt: TGTGCCAGCTCACCAGCAGGGTACACCGGGGAGCTGTTTTTT; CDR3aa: CASSPAGYTGELFF
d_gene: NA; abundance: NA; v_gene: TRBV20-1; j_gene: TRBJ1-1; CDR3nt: TGCAGTGCTATACCGGCCCGGGGGAAGGGGCTGAACACTGAAGCTTTCTTT; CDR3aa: CSAIPARGKGLNTEAFF
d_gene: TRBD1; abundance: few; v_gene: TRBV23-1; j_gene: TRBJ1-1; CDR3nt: TGCGCCAGCAGTCGCAGTAAGGACAGGGCGAACACTGAAGCTTTCTTT; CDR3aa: CASSRSKDRANTEAFF
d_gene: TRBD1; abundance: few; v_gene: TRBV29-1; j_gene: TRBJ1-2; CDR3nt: TGCAGCGTTCGACAGGGCTATGGCTACACCTTC; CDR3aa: CSVRQGYGYTF
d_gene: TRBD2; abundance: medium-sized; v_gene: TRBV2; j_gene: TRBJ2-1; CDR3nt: TGTGCCACACCCAAGGGTCTAGCGGGGGGGACCCGCATATATGAGCAGTTCTTC; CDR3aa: CATPKGLAGGTRIYEQFF
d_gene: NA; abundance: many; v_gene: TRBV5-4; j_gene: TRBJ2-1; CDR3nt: TGTGCCAGCAGCTTGACCCCAGGGCCCCACAATGAGCAGTTCTTC; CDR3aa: CASSLTPGPHNEQFF
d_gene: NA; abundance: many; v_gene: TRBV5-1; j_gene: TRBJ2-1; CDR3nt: TGCGCCAGCAGCCCTACAGGGGTAGCGGGGAGGGGTGAGCAGTTCTTC; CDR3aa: CASSPTGVAGRGEQFF
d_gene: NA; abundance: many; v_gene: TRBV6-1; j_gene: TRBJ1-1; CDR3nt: TGTGCCAGCAGGAGGGACCCCCGGAACACTGAAGCTTTCTTT; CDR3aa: CASRRDPRNTEAFF
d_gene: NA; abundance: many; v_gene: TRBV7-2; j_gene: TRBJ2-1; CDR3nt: TGTGCCAGCAGCTTTAGGGACTTGGGCAATGAGCAGTTCTTC; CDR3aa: CASSFRDLGNEQFF
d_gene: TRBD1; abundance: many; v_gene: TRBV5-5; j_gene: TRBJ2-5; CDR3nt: TGTGCCAGCAGCTTGGCGGGACAGGGGAGGGGAGAGACCCAGTACTTC; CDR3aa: CASSLAGQGRGETQYF
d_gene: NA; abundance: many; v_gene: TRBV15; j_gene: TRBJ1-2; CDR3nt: TGTGCCACCAGCAGAGATGCGCCCTCACCCCCTAACTATGGCTACACCTTC; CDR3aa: CATSRDAPSPPNYGYTF
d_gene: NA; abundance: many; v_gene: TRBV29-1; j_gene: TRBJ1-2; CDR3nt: TGCAGCGTTGAAGATGAGGGACCTTTCCGTGCCGCCTTC; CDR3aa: CSVEDEGPFRAAF
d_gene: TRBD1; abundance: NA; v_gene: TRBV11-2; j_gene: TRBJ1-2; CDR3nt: TGTGCCAGCACCGTGACAGGGAACTATGGCTACACCTTC; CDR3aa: CASTVTGNYGYTF
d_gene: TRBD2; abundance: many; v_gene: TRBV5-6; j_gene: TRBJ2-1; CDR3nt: TGTGCCAGCAGCAACATAGCGGGGAGCTCCTACAATGAGCAGTTCTTC; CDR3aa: CASSNIAGSSYNEQFF
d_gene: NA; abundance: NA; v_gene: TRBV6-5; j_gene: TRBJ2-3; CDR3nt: TGTGCCAGCAGGAGGGAAGATACGCAGTATTTT; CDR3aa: CASRREDTQYF
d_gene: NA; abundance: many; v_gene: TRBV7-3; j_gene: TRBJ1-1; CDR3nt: TGTGCCAGCAGCTTACGGGGGGGCACTGAAGCTTTCTTT; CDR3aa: CASSLRGGTEAFF
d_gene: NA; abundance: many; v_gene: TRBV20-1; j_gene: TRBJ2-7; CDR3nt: TGCAGTGCTGGTCACTACGAGCAGTACTTC; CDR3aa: CSAGHYEQYF
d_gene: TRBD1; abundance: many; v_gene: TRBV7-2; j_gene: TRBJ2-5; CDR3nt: TGTGCCAGCAGCCGTACTCGACAGGGTGGGGAGACCCAGTACTTC; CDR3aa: CASSRTRQGGETQYF
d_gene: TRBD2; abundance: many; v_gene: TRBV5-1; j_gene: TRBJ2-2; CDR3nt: TGCGCCAGCAGCTTGAAGCTAGCGGGGGGTTCCACCGGGGAGCTGTTTTTT; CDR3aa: CASSLKLAGGSTGELFF
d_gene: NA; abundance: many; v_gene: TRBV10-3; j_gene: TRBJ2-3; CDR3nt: TGTGCCATCAGTTCGACTAGTCCCAGGGGCACAGATACGCAGTATTTT; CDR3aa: CAISSTSPRGTDTQYF
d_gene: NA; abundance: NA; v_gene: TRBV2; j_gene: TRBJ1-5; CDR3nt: TGTGCCAGCAGTCTCGGGACAACTGGCAATCAGCCCCAGCATTTT; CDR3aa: CASSLGTTGNQPQHF
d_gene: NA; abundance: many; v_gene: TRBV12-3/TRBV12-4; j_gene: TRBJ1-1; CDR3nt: TGTGCCAGCAGAGGGGGGGGGCTAAACACTGAAGCTTTCTTT; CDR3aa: CASRGGGLNTEAFF
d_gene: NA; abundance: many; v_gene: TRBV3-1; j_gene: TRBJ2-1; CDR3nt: TGTGCCAGCAGCCCAACGCTGGACACAGAGCAGTTCTTC; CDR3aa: CASSPTLDTEQFF
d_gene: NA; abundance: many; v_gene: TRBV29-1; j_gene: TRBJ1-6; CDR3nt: TGCAGCGTTACAGGCTCCGGGGGGAATTCACCCCTCCACTTT; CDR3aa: CSVTGSGGNSPLHF
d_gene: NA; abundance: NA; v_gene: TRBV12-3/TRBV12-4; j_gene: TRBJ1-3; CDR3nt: TGTGCCAGCGGTTCGTCGGGGGTCCCTGGAAACACCATATATTTT; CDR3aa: CASGSSGVPGNTIYF
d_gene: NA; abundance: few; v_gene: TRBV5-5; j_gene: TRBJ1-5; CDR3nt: TGTGCCAGCAGCTATCAGGCCGGTCAGCCCCAGCATTTT; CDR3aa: CASSYQAGQPQHF
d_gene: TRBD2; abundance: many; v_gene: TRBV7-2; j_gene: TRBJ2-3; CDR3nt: TGTGCCAGCAGCACATGGGGGAGGGGCACAGATACGCAGTATTTT; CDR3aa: CASSTWGRGTDTQYF
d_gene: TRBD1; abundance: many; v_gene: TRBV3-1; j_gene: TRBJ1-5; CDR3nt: TGTGCCAGCAGCCAGGGACAGGCGCAGCCCCAGCATTTT; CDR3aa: CASSQGQAQPQHF
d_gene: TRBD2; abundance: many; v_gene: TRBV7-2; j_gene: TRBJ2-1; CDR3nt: TGTGCCAGCAGCTCTCGGGGGGGGGACTACAATGAGCAGTTCTTC; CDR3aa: CASSSRGGDYNEQFF
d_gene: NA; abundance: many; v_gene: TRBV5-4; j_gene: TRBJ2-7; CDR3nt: TGTGCCAGCAGCGTTCCCGGATTCGAGCAGTACTTC; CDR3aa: CASSVPGFEQYF